These 22 T cell receptor beta chains were all obtained from the same sample, sequenced in a study of blood T cell repertoires in COVID-19. The data were produced by immunoSEQ multiplex PCR, yet TCRdb's version contains in-frame clones alone and is incomplete. The sample has 250,000 to 300,000 clones, 88% seen once. The material sequenced was peripheral blood. The receptors were sampled from a woman in her 30s with COVID-19, enrolled during active disease.

The rearrangement links TRBV30 to TRBJ2-1, with D unclear. The germline V gene has CDR1 GTSNPN and CDR2 SVGIG (reference sequence). Deletions cut 8 bases from V and 4 bases from J, with 9 bases between. The CDR3 has 11 residues. The CDR3 spells CARQVYNEQFF. The DNA of the CDR3 is TGTGCCCGCCAGGTTTACAATGAGCAGTTCTTC.

The chain links TRBV3-1 (or the pseudogene TRBV3-2) to TRBJ2-5, with 9 nucleotides matching TRBD2. CDR1 LGHDT and CDR2 YNNKEL come from the germline V gene (reference sequence). There are 15 residues in the CDR3. V was pared by 0 bases and J by 5 bases, with 4 bases of the junction left unmatched. The CDR3 loop is CASSQDRAGGETQYF. The CDR3 DNA follows: TGTGCCAGCAGCCAAGACCGGGCGGGAGGGGAGACCCAGTACTTC.

The chain is built from TRBV9 and TRBJ1-2, with D possibly being TRBD1 (6 bases). V was clipped by 3 bases and J by 5 bases, with 11 bases between them. The CDR3 covers 13 residues. Germline V gives CDR1 SGDLS, CDR2 YYNGEE. Here the CDR3 reads CASSGGGPYGYTF. CDR3 sequence (DNA): TGTGCCAGCAGCGGCGGGGGGCCGTATGGCTACACCTTC.

This sequence joins TRBV2 and TRBJ2-2; D is unclear. The CDR3 has 15 amino acids. V was trimmed by 3 bases and J by 0 bases, leaving 8 bases between them. Germline CDR1 and CDR2: SNHLY and FYNNEI. The CDR3 protein is CASSDLTSNTGELFF. The CDR3 region has the DNA TGTGCCAGCAGTGATCTCACATCGAACACCGGGGAGCTGTTTTTT.

There are a few counts of this clone. This sequence joins TRBV5-1 and TRBJ2-1, with D hard to call. Germline CDR1 and CDR2: SGHRS and YFSETQ. The V end lost 0 bases, the J end lost 6 bases, and 7 bases lay between the germline ends. The CDR3 runs to 13 residues. The CDR3 here is CASSLGPINEQFF. In DNA, the CDR3 is TGCGCCAGCAGCTTGGGGCCCATCAATGAGCAGTTCTTC.

The chain carries TRBV25-1 and TRBJ1-4, with TRBD1 matching 7 bases. The CDR3 consists of 16 residues. Looked up from germline, CDR1 is MGHDK and CDR2 is SYGVNS. V was pared by 1 base and J by 8 bases, with 10 bases of the junction left unmatched. Written as DNA, the CDR3 is TGTGCCAGCAGTGAATCTACAGGGGATTTCGGCGAAAAACTGTTTTTT. It translates to CASSESTGDFGEKLFF.

The chain uses TRBV30 and TRBJ2-5; the D gene is possibly TRBD1 (5 bases). The germline V and J ends were trimmed by 0 bases and 5 bases, with 7 bases remaining between them. The CDR3 is 12 residues long. Looked up from germline, CDR1 is GTSNPN and CDR2 is SVGIG (reference sequence). CDR3 sequence reads: CAWSVQEETQYF. The CDR3 DNA reads as TGTGCCTGGAGTGTACAGGAGGAGACCCAGTACTTC.

In this sample, this clone turned up a few times. J is TRBJ2-7 and V is TRBV5-4, with unresolved D. V lost 0 bases to trimming and J lost 2 bases, with 3 bases between them. The CDR3 totals 12 residues. The germline CDR1 and CDR2 sequences are SGHNT and YYREEE (reference sequence). CDR3 coding DNA: TGTGCCAGCAGCTTGGCTCCCTACGAGCAGTACTTC. Translated, it gives CASSLAPYEQYF.

This chain uses TRBV5-4 with TRBJ1-1, with 10 bases aligning to TRBD1. J gave up 7 bases and V 5 bases, and 11 bases lay outside the gene matches. The germline gives CDR1 SGHNT, CDR2 YYREEE (reference sequence). CDR3 size: 15 residues. The CDR3 spells CASSGQGVPSGEAFF. Written as DNA, the CDR3 is TGTGCCAGCAGTGGACAGGGGGTGCCAAGTGGTGAAGCTTTCTTT. Variable domain in full (rest from reference TRBV5-4 and TRBJ1-1): ETGVTQSPTHLIKTRGQQVTLRCSSQSGHNTVSWYQQALGQGPQFIFQYYREEENGRGNFPPRFSGLQFPNYSSELNVNALELDDSALYLCASSGQGVPSGEAFFGQGTRLTVV.

This chain joins TRBV7-9 and TRBJ2-7, with D tentatively TRBD1 (5 bases). V was shortened by 3 bases and J by 5 bases, with 17 bases between the two germline ends. This CDR3 has 15 amino acids. Per the germline V gene, CDR1 is SEHNR and CDR2 is FQNEAQ (reference sequence). CDR3 amino acids: CASSFRQPVTDEQYF. The CDR3 DNA sequence: TGTGCCAGCAGCTTTAGACAGCCAGTCACTGACGAGCAGTACTTC.

The chain carries TRBV6-6 and TRBJ1-1, with unresolved D. The CDR3 loop spans 10 amino acids. V was pared by 10 bases and J by 7 bases, with 10 bases between. From germline, CDR1 is MNHNY and CDR2 SVGAGI (reference sequence). CDR3 in amino acids: CAIPEYEAFF. The CDR3, as DNA: TGTGCCATCCCTGAGTATGAAGCTTTCTTT.

The CDR3 sequence: CASSQGGKSNQPQHF. CDR3 sequence (DNA): TGTGCCAGCAGCCAAGGCGGCAAGAGCAATCAGCCCCAGCATTTT. The chain has TRBV6-5 and TRBJ1-5, with D uncertain. CDR3 size: 15 residues. Per germline, CDR1 MNHEY and CDR2 SVGAGI. V shed 6 bases and J shed 1 base, with 13 bases lying between them.

The chain joins TRBV14 to TRBJ2-7; D perhaps matches TRBD1 (6 bases). This CDR3 region has 14 residues. From germline, CDR1 is SGHDN and CDR2 FVKESK. V lost 2 bases to trimming and J lost 4 bases, with 12 bases between them. As DNA, the CDR3 is TGTGCCAGCAGCCAATGGGGGCAGGGATACGAGCAGTACTTC. Translating it yields CASSQWGQGYEQYF.

The chain combines TRBV28 with TRBJ1-5; 9 bases agree with TRBD1. The germline V gene has CDR1 MDHEN and CDR2 SYDVKM. The CDR3 length is 17 residues. The trim removed 1 base at V and 2 bases at J, leaving 6 bases unmatched. The CDR3 loop reads CASSLLTGGRGNQPQHF. Here the CDR3 DNA reads TGTGCCAGCAGTTTATTGACAGGGGGTAGGGGCAATCAGCCCCAGCATTTT.

J is TRBJ2-3 and V is TRBV11-2, with 7 positions matching TRBD1. The length of the CDR3 is 15 residues. V shed 0 bases, J shed 3 bases, and the junction held 3 bases outside the gene matches. The V gene's germline CDR1 is SGHAT and CDR2 FQNNGV. CDR3 protein: CASSLDGTETDTQYF. DNA for the CDR3: TGTGCCAGCAGCTTAGATGGGACAGAGACAGATACGCAGTATTTT.

This chain connects TRBV7-6 to TRBJ2-7, with 9 positions matching TRBD2. Germline V gene lookup returns CDR1 SGHVS and CDR2 FNYEAQ. The CDR3 runs to 15 residues. The V gene end was trimmed by 4 bases and the J gene end by 6 bases; junction bases not matched to a gene: 10. The CDR3 nucleotides read TGTGCCAGCAGCTCCCTAGCGGGGCAGCGTCTCGAGCAGTACTTC. Translating it yields CASSSLAGQRLEQYF.

This clone turned up a few times. This sequence joins TRBV9 and TRBJ1-4, with TRBD1 matching 8 bases. Germline values: CDR1 SGDLS, CDR2 YYNGEE. The V and J ends lost 3 bases and 10 bases, in that order; junction bases with no gene match: 8. The CDR3 length is 14 residues. CDR3 in amino acids: CASSETGGGGKLFF. As DNA, the CDR3 is TGTGCCAGCAGCGAAACAGGGGGAGGAGGAAAACTGTTTTTT. Variable domain in full (rest from reference TRBV9 and TRBJ1-4): DSGVTQTPKHLITATGQRVTLRCSPRSGDLSVYWYQQSLDQGLQFLIQYYNGEERAKGNILERFSAQQFPDLHSELNLSSLELGDSALYFCASSETGGGGKLFFGSGTQLSVL.

The J gene is TRBJ2-3, the V gene TRBV19; 7 positions agree with TRBD2. The CDR3 runs 14 residues. From germline, CDR1 is LNHDA and CDR2 SQIVND (reference sequence). J was trimmed by 5 bases and V by 3 bases; bases with no gene match: 5. The CDR3 here is CASSMAGDLDTQYF. The CDR3 DNA sequence: TGTGCCAGTAGTATGGCGGGAGACTTAGATACGCAGTATTTT.

The chain combines TRBV10-2 with TRBJ1-1, with D hard to call. This CDR3 contains 11 residues. CDR1 is WSHSY and CDR2 is SAAADI in the germline V gene. Trimming took off 8 bases at V and 4 bases at J, with 8 bases between the two ends. The DNA for the CDR3 is TGCGCCAGCCGTCGGGGCACTGAAGCTTTCTTT. Amino acids: CASRRGTEAFF.

The chain carries TRBV7-3 and TRBJ2-1; D is undetermined. In germline, CDR1 is SGHTA, CDR2 FQGTGA. The CDR3 length is 14 residues. Trimming took off 2 bases at V and 3 bases at J, with 8 bases between the two ends. CDR3 sequence reads: CASSLVPLYNEQFF. The CDR3 DNA is TGTGCCAGCAGCTTAGTTCCCCTCTACAATGAGCAGTTCTTC.

The rearrangement links TRBV3-1 (or the pseudogene TRBV3-2) to TRBJ1-1, with D possibly being TRBD1 (5 bases). Germline CDR1 and CDR2: LGHDT and YNNKEL (reference sequence). CDR3 length equals 14 residues. Trimming cost V 3 bases and J 2 bases, with 10 bases left between them. In DNA form, the CDR3 reads TGTGCCAGCAGCCAGCGACAGTTAAACACTGAAGCTTTCTTT. The encoded protein is CASSQRQLNTEAFF.

This chain links TRBV5-1 with TRBJ1-1; tentative D call: TRBD1 (6 bases). Looked up from germline, CDR1 is SGHRS and CDR2 is YFSETQ. Trimming stripped 5 bases from V and 4 bases from J, with 18 bases between. The CDR3 is 15 amino acids. The CDR3 DNA reads as TGCGCCAGCAGTCCCCCCACAGGGAGAGGCACTGAAGCTTTCTTT. Protein: CASSPPTGRGTEAFF.